The rows below give T cell receptor beta chains drawn from one sample of a study of patients and donors after allogeneic stem cell transplantation. TCRdb used MiXCR to reprocess the RT-PCR reads, holding one entry per CDR3 protein. Here the sample spans some 87,000 distinct CDR3 sequences, roughly 50% being singletons. Sequenced: blood, either unsorted or a sorted T cell fraction (not recorded which). The receptor set was obtained from a human donor who was either an allogeneic HSCT recipient or a stem cell or donor lymphocyte infusion donor (not recorded which). It is not recorded whose cells these are; they may come from a transplant donor. Each CDR3 is given with its conserved first and last residue. D genes are given only for firm matches. A row's size may be missing; if present it is once, few, many or a size class.

clone_size	v_call	j_call	cdr3_length	d_call	cdr3_aa	cdr3_nt
-	TRBV12-3/TRBV12-4	TRBJ1-4	15	-	CASSFTGETNEKLFF	TGTGCCAGCAGTTTTACGGGAGAAACTAATGAAAAACTGTTTTTT
-	TRBV20-1	TRBJ2-7	14	TRBD1	CSADDRVRTYEQYF	TGCAGTGCTGACGACAGGGTGAGGACCTACGAGCAGTACTTC
-	TRBV20-1	TRBJ1-2	11	TRBD1	CSARVRTGHTF	TGCAGTGCTAGAGTCCGGACAGGGCACACCTTC
-	TRBV20-1	TRBJ1-6	12	-	CSAFSYNSPLHF	TGCAGTGCTTTCTCCTATAATTCACCCCTCCACTTT
-	TRBV20-1	TRBJ1-2	13	-	CSASQLANYGYTF	TGCAGTGCTAGCCAACTAGCTAACTATGGCTACACCTTC
-	TRBV12-3/TRBV12-4	TRBJ1-1	16	-	CASGSAGVRLNTEAFF	TGTGCCAGCGGCTCCGCAGGGGTCCGTCTGAACACTGAAGCTTTCTTT
few	TRBV20-1	TRBJ1-2	15	TRBD1	CSATGQKEINYGYTF	TGCAGTGCCACGGGACAGAAAGAAATTAACTATGGCTACACCTTC
-	TRBV28	TRBJ1-5	11	-	CATGTDQPQHF	TGTGCCACGGGAACAGATCAGCCCCAGCATTTT
-	TRBV18	TRBJ1-1	15	-	CASSPYGAVGTEAFF	TGTGCCAGCTCACCATACGGGGCAGTGGGCACTGAAGCTTTCTTT
-	TRBV4-1	TRBJ1-2	16	-	CASSQEPVGAPFGYTF	TGCGCCAGCAGCCAAGAGCCTGTGGGGGCGCCTTTTGGCTACACCTTC